Listed here are 32 T cell receptor beta chains from one sample, sequenced in a study of shared clonotypes between healthy human individuals. Repertoires were generated with immunoSEQ multiplex PCR, while TCRdb's copy carries only in-frame clones and drops some. The top ten hold 0.13% of the sample, which has roughly 2 million clones, 85% to 95% seen once. The sequenced sample consisted of naive CD4+ T cells sorted from blood. As for subset: CD45RA+ positively selected. These receptors all come from a man aged 18 to 30 in good health.

This chain joins TRBV28 and TRBJ2-3; 8 nucleotides agree with TRBD1. CDR3 size: 14 residues. V was pared by 5 bases and J by 3 bases, with 4 bases of the junction left unmatched. Germline V CDR1 and CDR2: MDHEN, SYDVKM. The DNA of the CDR3 is TGTGCCAGCAGTCTCACAGGGGGAACAGATACGCAGTATTTT. As protein: CASSLTGGTDTQYF.

The chain links TRBV5-1 to TRBJ2-5; TRBD2 is a possible D gene (6 bases). The CDR3 spans 14 residues. Germline V gene sequence: CDR1 SGHRS, CDR2 YFSETQ. V lost 7 bases, J lost 3 bases, and 16 bases lay in between. The CDR3 sequence is CASGRGGTEETQYF. CDR3 bases: TGCGCCAGCGGCAGAGGAGGGACCGAAGAGACCCAGTACTTC.

The gene calls are TRBV27 and TRBJ1-6; D is possibly TRBD1 (5 bases). Germline V CDR1 and CDR2: MNHEY, SMNVEV (reference sequence). The CDR3 loop spans 16 amino acids. Trimming took 2 bases from V and 4 from J, leaving 12 bases between them. The CDR3 DNA reads as TGTGCCAGCAGTTTAATCGGGGCGAAATATAATTCACCCCTCCACTTT. Amino acids: CASSLIGAKYNSPLHF.

The rearrangement joins TRBV29-1 to TRBJ2-3, with TRBD2 matching over 9 bases. The V gene end was trimmed by 4 bases and the J gene end by 6 bases; junction bases not matched to a gene: 5. Germline values: CDR1 SQVTM, CDR2 ANQGSEA. The CDR3 is made up of 13 amino acids. The CDR3 DNA reads as TGCAGCGTTGCGGGACTAGCTTGGGATACGCAGTATTTT. Its protein product is CSVAGLAWDTQYF.

The chain recombines TRBV6-1 with TRBJ1-1; D ambiguous. V gave up 0 bases and J gave up 10 bases, with 6 bases separating them. Germline CDR1 is MNHNS and CDR2 is SASEGT. The CDR3 totals 11 residues. This CDR3 reads CASSEAGLAFF. The CDR3, as DNA: TGTGCCAGCAGTGAAGCGGGTCTAGCTTTCTTT.

The chain carries TRBV6-6 and TRBJ2-7, with TRBD2 as a possible D gene (6 bases). CDR3 length: 12 amino acids. V was trimmed by 6 bases and J by 11 bases, leaving 17 bases between them. Germline CDR1 is MNHNY and CDR2 is SVGAGI (reference sequence). The CDR3 loop is CASRLDSPGEYF. The CDR3 nucleotides read TGTGCCAGCAGATTAGACAGCCCGGGAGAGTACTTC.

V gene TRBV6-9 combines with J gene TRBJ1-4; 12 bases map to TRBD1. The CDR3 length is 18 residues. After removal of 1 base from V and 4 bases from J, the junction contained 7 bases not matched to a gene. Germline CDR1 reads MNHGY; CDR2 reads SVAAGI. This chain's CDR3 is CASSYLRDRGPINEKLFF. The CDR3 DNA reads TGTGCCAGCAGTTATTTGAGGGACAGGGGGCCGATTAATGAAAAACTGTTTTTT.

This rearrangement joins TRBV30 to TRBJ1-2, with no clear D. V lost 2 bases and J lost 8, with 12 bases in between. This CDR3 is built from 12 residues. The germline gives CDR1 GTSNPN, CDR2 SVGIG (reference sequence). CDR3 region: CAWSPRHGGYTF. CDR3 sequence (DNA): TGTGCCTGGAGTCCCCGGCATGGAGGCTACACCTTC.

The chain joins TRBV5-1 to TRBJ2-6; D unclear. Germline V gene data show CDR1 as SGHRS and CDR2 as YFSETQ. The CDR3 has 16 residues. Deletions cut 4 bases from V and 1 base from J, with 12 bases between. DNA of the CDR3: TGCGCCAGCAGCCTAAGTTGGGGATCTGGGGCCAACGTCCTGACTTTC. It translates to CASSLSWGSGANVLTF. Variable domain in full (rest from reference TRBV5-1 and TRBJ2-6): KAGVTQTPRYLIKTRGQQVTLSCSPISGHRSVSWYQQTPGQGLQFLFEYFSETQRNKGNFPGRFSGRQFSNSRSEMNVSTLELGDSALYLCASSLSWGSGANVLTFGAGSRLTVL.

V and J are TRBV11-2 and TRBJ2-2; tentative D call: TRBD1 (5 bases). The V gene lost 4 bases and the J gene lost 4 bases, with 10 bases spanning the gap. Germline CDR1 reads SGHAT; CDR2 reads FQNNGV. CDR3 size: 14 residues. Here the CDR3 reads CASSSQGFTGELFF. CDR3 DNA sequence: TGTGCCAGCAGCTCCCAGGGATTCACCGGGGAGCTGTTTTTT.

The chain is built from TRBV19 and TRBJ1-2; maybe TRBD1 (6 bases). V lost 6 bases and J 3 bases, leaving 14 bases between the germline ends. From germline, CDR1 is LNHDA and CDR2 SQIVND (reference sequence). CDR3 size: 14 residues. In nucleotides, the CDR3 is TGTGCCAGTAGGCAAGGGGGGGCTTACTATGGCTACACCTTC. Residues: CASRQGGAYYGYTF.

The V gene is TRBV28, the J gene TRBJ1-2; 7 bases align to TRBD1. This CDR3 has 15 amino acids. The germline CDR1 and CDR2 sequences are MDHEN and SYDVKM. After removal of 6 bases from V and 0 bases from J, the junction contained 7 bases not matched to a gene. Here the CDR3 DNA reads TGTGCCAGCAGCTCCCCGACAGGGTCTAACTATGGCTACACCTTC. Protein: CASSSPTGSNYGYTF.

This clone has only one observation. This sequence joins TRBV7-2 and TRBJ2-7, with a possible D match to TRBD2 (5 bases). V lost 1 base and J 6 bases, leaving 13 bases between the germline ends. The CDR3 spans 14 residues. Germline V CDR1 and CDR2: SGHTA, FQGNSA. The CDR3 spells CASSLGGLSGEQYF. DNA for the CDR3: TGTGCCAGCAGCTTAGGAGGGTTGAGTGGCGAGCAGTACTTC.

The V call is TRBV14, the J call TRBJ1-3; D uncertain. The CDR3 contains 12 residues. Germline assignment: CDR1 SGHDN and CDR2 FVKESK. Deletions cut 5 bases from V and 4 bases from J, with 6 bases between. The CDR3 reads CASSIPGNTIYF. CDR3 nucleotides: TGTGCCAGCAGCATTCCGGGAAACACCATATATTTT.

The CDR3 bases are TGCGCCAGCAGCTTGGTACGGGGCCGCACAGATACGCAGTATTTT. As protein: CASSLVRGRTDTQYF. The chain links TRBV5-1 to TRBJ2-3; D tentatively reads TRBD1 or TRBD2 (5 bases each). Germline V gene data show CDR1 as SGHRS and CDR2 as YFSETQ. The CDR3 sequence is 15 residues long. The V and J ends lost 0 bases and 1 base respectively, with 9 bases between them. Combining the CDR3 with reference TRBV5-1 and TRBJ2-3 gives the whole variable domain KAGVTQTPRYLIKTRGQQVTLSCSPISGHRSVSWYQQTPGQGLQFLFEYFSETQRNKGNFPGRFSGRQFSNSRSEMNVSTLELGDSALYLCASSLVRGRTDTQYFGPGTRLTVL.

The chain combines TRBV7-9 with TRBJ2-5, with D unclear. The V gene lost 9 bases and the J gene lost 2 bases, with 19 bases spanning the gap. The V gene's germline CDR1 is SEHNR and CDR2 FQNEAQ (reference sequence). This CDR3 is built from 15 residues. The CDR3 DNA reads TGTGCCAGTGCCTCACGCCGCCTGGAACAAGAGACCCAGTACTTC. This gives the protein CASASRRLEQETQYF.

V usage is TRBV30 and J usage is TRBJ1-5; D not resolved. In germline, CDR1 is GTSNPN, CDR2 SVGIG (reference sequence). Trimming took off 0 bases at V and 7 bases at J, with 19 bases between the two ends. CDR3 length: 16 amino acids. The DNA for the CDR3 is TGTGCCTGGAGTGTACGATCCAAACTAACGGGGCAGCCCCAGCATTTT. This codes for CAWSVRSKLTGQPQHF.

The chain employs TRBV5-1 and TRBJ2-3; no firm D call. Deletions cut 8 bases from V and 1 base from J, with 14 bases between. The CDR3 is made up of 14 amino acids. Germline V gives CDR1 SGHRS, CDR2 YFSETQ. CDR3 residues: CASMPLWGTDTQYF. For the CDR3, the DNA is TGCGCCAGTATGCCCCTTTGGGGCACAGATACGCAGTATTTT. The entire variable domain, with the rest obtained from reference TRBV5-1 and TRBJ2-3, is as follows: KAGVTQTPRYLIKTRGQQVTLSCSPISGHRSVSWYQQTPGQGLQFLFEYFSETQRNKGNFPGRFSGRQFSNSRSEMNVSTLELGDSALYLCASMPLWGTDTQYFGPGTRLTVL.

The gene calls are TRBV29-1 and TRBJ1-1, with a weak D call TRBD1 (5 bases). Between the trimmed V and J ends, which lost 0 bases and 9 bases, there was a span of 14 bases. The germline CDR1 and CDR2 sequences are SQVTM and ANQGSEA. The CDR3 spans 13 residues. CDR3 DNA: TGCAGCGTTGAAGAAGGGACTGTTGACAAAGCTTTCTTT. This gives the protein CSVEEGTVDKAFF.

The chain employs TRBV5-5 and TRBJ2-7; TRBD2 matches at 9 bases. V lost 1 base to trimming and J lost 4 bases; unmatched junction nucleotides: 3. The CDR3 runs to 14 residues. Germline V gene lookup returns CDR1 SGHKS and CDR2 YYEKEE (reference sequence). CDR3 sequence (DNA): TGTGCCAGCAGCTTGCCTAGCGGGGCTTACGAGCAGTACTTC. Its protein is CASSLPSGAYEQYF.

Worth noting for this clone: Other DNA sequences in the sample encode the same CDR3. This sequence joins TRBV19 and TRBJ2-3, with TRBD1 as a possible D gene (6 bases). The germline V gene encodes CDR1 LNHDA and CDR2 SQIVND (reference sequence). V lost 3 bases to trimming and J lost 4 bases, with 8 bases between them. The CDR3 is 13 amino acids. The CDR3 sequence: CASSIPGADTQYF. The CDR3 region has the DNA TGTGCCAGTAGTATCCCAGGGGCAGATACGCAGTATTTT.

The chain combines TRBV14 with TRBJ2-2, with a weak D call TRBD1 (6 bases). Germline V lookup: CDR1 SGHDN, CDR2 FVKESK. Trimming cost V 4 bases and J 5 bases, with 11 bases left between them. The CDR3 extends over 14 amino acids. The CDR3: CASSLQGNTGELFF. CDR3 DNA sequence: TGTGCCAGCAGCCTACAGGGAAATACCGGGGAGCTGTTTTTT.

The chain carries TRBV7-8 and TRBJ2-5; 14 bases are a match to TRBD2. The V gene's germline CDR1 is SGHVS and CDR2 FQNEAQ. Losses at the gene ends were 5 bases for V and 2 bases for J; bases not matched to a gene: 4. CDR3 length: 16 residues. The CDR3: CASSLRLAGGQETQYF. The CDR3 bases are TGTGCCAGCAGCCTACGACTAGCGGGAGGGCAAGAGACCCAGTACTTC.

The chain has TRBV5-1 and TRBJ2-7; no firm D call. V lost 0 bases, J lost 2 bases, and 15 bases lay in between. This CDR3 spans 16 amino acids. Germline lookup yields CDR1 SGHRS and CDR2 YFSETQ. CDR3: CASSLGVVGLTYEQYF. The CDR3 DNA follows: TGCGCCAGCAGCTTGGGAGTAGTTGGGTTGACCTACGAGCAGTACTTC. The full variable domain, rest sourced from reference TRBV5-1 and TRBJ2-7, is KAGVTQTPRYLIKTRGQQVTLSCSPISGHRSVSWYQQTPGQGLQFLFEYFSETQRNKGNFPGRFSGRQFSNSRSEMNVSTLELGDSALYLCASSLGVVGLTYEQYFGPGTRLTVT.

The genes are TRBV21-1 and TRBJ2-5; TRBD1, as called in the table, went unchecked against the DNA. TRBV21-1 is noted as a pseudogene. The CDR3 totals 16 residues. The CDR3 DNA follows: TGTGCCAGCAGCAATGGACAGGAGCCTTCCCAAGGGACCCAGTACTTC. Its protein product is CASSNGQEPSQGTQYF.

With respect to this clone: Other nucleotide sequences from this sample produce the same CDR3. The chain has TRBV5-6 and TRBJ1-5; D ambiguous. The CDR3 length is 14 residues. Germline CDR1 is SGHDT and CDR2 is YYEEEE. V was clipped by 0 bases and J by 1 base, with 5 bases between them. The chain's CDR3 is CASSLGRSNQPQHF. The CDR3 region has the DNA TGTGCCAGCAGCTTGGGGAGGAGCAATCAGCCCCAGCATTTT.

V is TRBV6-5 and J is TRBJ2-5; either TRBD1 or TRBD2 may supply D (5 bases each). V was pared by 0 bases and J by 2 bases, with 7 bases between. The CDR3 runs 14 residues. Germline loops: CDR1 MNHEY, CDR2 SVGAGI. CDR3 residues: CASSYSWGQETQYF. CDR3 in DNA: TGTGCCAGCAGTTACTCCTGGGGGCAAGAGACCCAGTACTTC.

J is TRBJ1-4 and V is TRBV30, with 9 bases identical to TRBD1. Germline V CDR1 and CDR2: GTSNPN, SVGIG (reference sequence). Germline trimming cut 2 bases from V and 7 bases from J; bases unmatched to any gene: 5. This CDR3 region has 14 residues. The CDR3 loop is CAWSTGTGSEKLFF. In nucleotides, the CDR3 is TGTGCCTGGAGTACCGGGACAGGGAGTGAAAAACTGTTTTTT.

This clone was detected many times. The same CDR3 can be traced to other DNA sequences in this sample. The chain couples TRBV29-1 to TRBJ1-2, with unresolved D. This CDR3 is 12 amino acids long. Germline CDR1 SQVTM, CDR2 ANQGSEA. Trimming took 4 bases from V and 4 from J, leaving 10 bases between them. CDR3 DNA sequence: TGCAGCGTTGGTTCTGGGTCCTATGGCTACACCTTC. Amino acid sequence: CSVGSGSYGYTF.

The gene calls are TRBV7-2 and TRBJ2-2; D gene ambiguous. The CDR3 is 11 amino acids. V gave up 5 bases and J gave up 9 bases, with 7 bases separating them. Germline loops: CDR1 SGHTA, CDR2 FQGNSA. CDR3 DNA: TGTGCCAGCAGCCCCGTGCGGGAGCTGTTTTTT. This codes for CASSPVRELFF. Combining the CDR3 with reference TRBV7-2 and TRBJ2-2 gives the whole variable domain GAGVSQSPSNKVTEKGKDVELRCDPISGHTALYWYRQSLGQGLEFLIYFQGNSAPDKSGLPSDRFSAERTGGSVSTLTIQRTQQEDSAVYLCASSPVRELFFGEGSRLTVL.

The chain has TRBV7-8 and TRBJ2-5, with 8 nucleotides matching TRBD1. Germline assignment: CDR1 SGHVS and CDR2 FQNEAQ. CDR3 length equals 15 residues. J gave up 5 bases and V 2 bases, and 7 bases lay outside the gene matches. The CDR3 region is CASSLKDSGGETQYF. In DNA form, the CDR3 reads TGTGCCAGCAGCTTAAAGGACTCAGGGGGCGAGACCCAGTACTTC.

This chain joins TRBV10-3 and TRBJ1-5, with D possibly matching TRBD1 (5 bases). The CDR3 has 16 residues. The V end was cut by 0 bases, the J end by 2 bases, with 11 bases between. Germline CDR1 ENHRY, CDR2 SYGVKD. DNA of the CDR3: TGTGCCATCAGTGAGTCGATCGGGGGTGGCAATCAGCCCCAGCATTTT. Translated: CAISESIGGGNQPQHF.